These T cell receptor beta chains were read from a single sample in a study of T cell responses to AZD1222 COVID-19 vaccine. TCRdb's table, derived via immunoSEQ multiplex PCR, lists solely in-frame clones and lacks some. Of 80,000 to 90,000 clones listed, approximately 88% are singletons. The specimen was peripheral blood, collected on day 0 of MenACWY control vaccination. The receptors come from an adult in good health. The CDR3 runs from the conserved cysteine through the conserved F or W. Fields, in order: D gene, V gene, J gene, CDR3 DNA, CDR3 protein. D genes are given only for firm matches.

d_call: .; v_call: TRBV18; j_call: TRBJ1-2; cdr3_nt: TGTGCCAGCTCACCCGGGACGGGCAGTTATGGCTACACCTTC; cdr3_aa: CASSPGTGSYGYTF
d_call: .; v_call: TRBV3-1/TRBV3-2; j_call: TRBJ2-1; cdr3_nt: TGTGCCAGCTCGGGTGAGGGTATCGGTTCCTACAATGAGCAGTTCTTC; cdr3_aa: CASSGEGIGSYNEQFF
d_call: TRBD2; v_call: TRBV28; j_call: TRBJ2-5; cdr3_nt: TGTGCCAGCAGTTTTGGCGGGAGAGACTTGGAGACCCAGTACTTC; cdr3_aa: CASSFGGRDLETQYF
d_call: .; v_call: TRBV11-1; j_call: TRBJ2-7; cdr3_nt: TGTGCCAGCAGCCCTAAAAGAAACGAGCAGTACTTC; cdr3_aa: CASSPKRNEQYF
d_call: TRBD1; v_call: TRBV7-2; j_call: TRBJ1-2; cdr3_nt: TGTGCCAGCAGCGTACAGGGGCAGGGGGTCTATGGCTACACCTTC; cdr3_aa: CASSVQGQGVYGYTF
d_call: TRBD2; v_call: TRBV25-1; j_call: TRBJ2-5; cdr3_nt: TGTGCCAGCAGTGAGGGAGGGTACCAAGAGACCCAGTACTTC; cdr3_aa: CASSEGGYQETQYF
d_call: .; v_call: TRBV7-2; j_call: TRBJ1-5; cdr3_nt: TGTGCCAGCAGCTTAGGTACAGGCATCAATCAGCCCCAGCATTTT; cdr3_aa: CASSLGTGINQPQHF
d_call: .; v_call: TRBV10-1; j_call: TRBJ2-5; cdr3_nt: TGCGCCAGTTACTTGCAAGAGACCCAGTACTTC; cdr3_aa: CASYLQETQYF
d_call: .; v_call: TRBV6-6; j_call: TRBJ2-7; cdr3_nt: TGTGCCAGCAACCGCGAGGGTAACGAGCAGTACTTC; cdr3_aa: CASNREGNEQYF
d_call: TRBD2; v_call: TRBV7-8; j_call: TRBJ2-7; cdr3_nt: TGTGCCAGCAGCATTGGGACTAGCGGGACCTCCTACGAGCAGTACTTC; cdr3_aa: CASSIGTSGTSYEQYF